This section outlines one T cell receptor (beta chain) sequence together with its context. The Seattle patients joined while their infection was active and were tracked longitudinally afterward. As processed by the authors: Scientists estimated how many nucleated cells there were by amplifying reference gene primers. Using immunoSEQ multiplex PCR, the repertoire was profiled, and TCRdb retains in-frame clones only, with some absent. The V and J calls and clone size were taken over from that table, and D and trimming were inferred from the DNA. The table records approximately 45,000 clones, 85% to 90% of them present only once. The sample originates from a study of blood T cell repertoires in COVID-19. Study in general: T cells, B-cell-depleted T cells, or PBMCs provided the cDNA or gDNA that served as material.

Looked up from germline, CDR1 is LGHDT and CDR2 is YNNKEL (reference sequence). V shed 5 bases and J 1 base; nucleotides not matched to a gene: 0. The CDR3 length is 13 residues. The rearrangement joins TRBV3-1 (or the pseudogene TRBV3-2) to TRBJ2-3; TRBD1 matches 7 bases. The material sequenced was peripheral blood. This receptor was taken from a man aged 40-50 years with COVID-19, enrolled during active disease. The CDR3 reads CASSDRGTDTQYF. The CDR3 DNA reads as TGTGCCAGCAGCGACAGGGGCACAGATACGCAGTATTTT.